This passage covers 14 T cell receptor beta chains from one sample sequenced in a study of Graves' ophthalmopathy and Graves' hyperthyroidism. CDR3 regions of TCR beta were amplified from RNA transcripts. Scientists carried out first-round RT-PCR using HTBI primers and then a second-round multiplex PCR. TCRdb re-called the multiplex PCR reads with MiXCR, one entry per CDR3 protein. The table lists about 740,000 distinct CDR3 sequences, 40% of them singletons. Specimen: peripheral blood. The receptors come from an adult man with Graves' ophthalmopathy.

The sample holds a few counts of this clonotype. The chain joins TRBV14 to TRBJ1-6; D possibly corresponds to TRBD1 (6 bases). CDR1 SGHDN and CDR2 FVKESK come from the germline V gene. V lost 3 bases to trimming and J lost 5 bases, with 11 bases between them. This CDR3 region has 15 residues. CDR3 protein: CASSHLDRDNSPLHF. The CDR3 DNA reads TGTGCCAGCAGCCATTTGGACAGAGATAATTCACCCCTCCACTTT.

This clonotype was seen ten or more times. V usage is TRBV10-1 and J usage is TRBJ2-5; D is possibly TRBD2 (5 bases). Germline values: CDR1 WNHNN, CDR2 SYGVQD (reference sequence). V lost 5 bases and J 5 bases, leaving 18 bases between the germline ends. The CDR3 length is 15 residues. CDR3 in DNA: TGCGCCAGCAGTCCGGTCCGGGGATCCTACGAGACCCAGTACTTC. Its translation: CASSPVRGSYETQYF.

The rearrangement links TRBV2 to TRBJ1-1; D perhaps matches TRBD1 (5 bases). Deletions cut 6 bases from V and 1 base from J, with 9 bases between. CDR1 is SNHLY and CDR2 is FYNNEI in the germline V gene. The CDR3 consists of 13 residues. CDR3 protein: CASRGTENTEAFF. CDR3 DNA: TGTGCCAGCAGGGGGACCGAGAACACTGAAGCTTTCTTT. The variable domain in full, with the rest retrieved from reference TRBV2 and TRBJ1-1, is EPEVTQTPSHQVTQMGQEVILRCVPISNHLYFYWYRQILGQKVEFLVSFYNNEISEKSEIFDDQFSVERPDGSNFTLKIRSTKLEDSAMYFCASRGTENTEAFFGQGTRLTVV.

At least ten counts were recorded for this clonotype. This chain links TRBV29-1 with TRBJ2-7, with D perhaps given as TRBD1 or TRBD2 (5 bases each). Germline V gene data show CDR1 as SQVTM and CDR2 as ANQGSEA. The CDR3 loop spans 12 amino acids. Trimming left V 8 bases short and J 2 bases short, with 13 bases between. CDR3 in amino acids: CSTWDPPYEQYF. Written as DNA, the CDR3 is TGCAGCACATGGGACCCCCCCTACGAGCAGTACTTC.

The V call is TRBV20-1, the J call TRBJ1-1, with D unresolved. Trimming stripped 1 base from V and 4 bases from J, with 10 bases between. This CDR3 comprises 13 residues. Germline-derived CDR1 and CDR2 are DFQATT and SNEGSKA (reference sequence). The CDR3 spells CSARGVGGTEAFF. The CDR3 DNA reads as TGCAGTGCTAGAGGGGTCGGAGGCACTGAAGCTTTCTTT.

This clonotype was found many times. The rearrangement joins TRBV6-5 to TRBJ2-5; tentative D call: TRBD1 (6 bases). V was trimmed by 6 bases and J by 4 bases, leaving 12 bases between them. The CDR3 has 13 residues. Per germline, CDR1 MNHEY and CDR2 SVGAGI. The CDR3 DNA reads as TGTGCCAGCAGCCCAGGCAGGGGAGAGACCCAGTACTTC. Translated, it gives CASSPGRGETQYF.

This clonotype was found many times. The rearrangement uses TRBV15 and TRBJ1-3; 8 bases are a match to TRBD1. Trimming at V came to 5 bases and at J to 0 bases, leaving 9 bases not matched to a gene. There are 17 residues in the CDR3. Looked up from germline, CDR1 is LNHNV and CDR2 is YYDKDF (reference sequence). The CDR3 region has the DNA TGTGCCACCAGCGCCACCGGGACAGGCTTCTCTGGAAACACCATATATTTT. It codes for CATSATGTGFSGNTIYF.

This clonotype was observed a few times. The CDR3 loop is CASAQGRLNEKLFF. The CDR3 coding sequence is TGTGCCAGCGCGCAGGGGCGGCTCAATGAAAAACTGTTTTTT. This chain connects TRBV6-5 to TRBJ1-4, with D possibly being TRBD1 (6 bases). Germline CDR1 reads MNHEY; CDR2 reads SVGAGI. Trimming pared 8 bases from V and 5 bases from J, leaving 15 bases between. The CDR3 has 14 residues.

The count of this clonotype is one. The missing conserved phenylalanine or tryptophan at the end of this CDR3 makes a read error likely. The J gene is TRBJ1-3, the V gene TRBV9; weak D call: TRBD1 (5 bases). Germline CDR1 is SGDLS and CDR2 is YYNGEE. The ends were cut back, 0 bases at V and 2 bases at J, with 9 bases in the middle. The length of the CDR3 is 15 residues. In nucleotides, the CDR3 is TGTGCCAGCAGCGTAGAAGGGGATCCTGGAAACACCATATATCTT. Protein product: CASSVEGDPGNTIYL.

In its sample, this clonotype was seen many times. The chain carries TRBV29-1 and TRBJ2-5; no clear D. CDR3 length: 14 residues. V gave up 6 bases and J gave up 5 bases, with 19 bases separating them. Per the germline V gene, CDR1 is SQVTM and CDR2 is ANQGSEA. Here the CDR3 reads CSVGAGLSVETQYF. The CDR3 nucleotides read TGCAGCGTAGGAGCAGGCCTGTCTGTGGAGACCCAGTACTTC.

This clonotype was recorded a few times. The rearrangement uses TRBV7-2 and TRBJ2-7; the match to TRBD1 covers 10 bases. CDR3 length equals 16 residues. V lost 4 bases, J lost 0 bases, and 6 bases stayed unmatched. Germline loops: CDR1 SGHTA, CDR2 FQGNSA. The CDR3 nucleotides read TGTGCCAGCAGCTGGACAGGGGGAGGGCCCTCCTACGAGCAGTACTTC. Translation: CASSWTGGGPSYEQYF.

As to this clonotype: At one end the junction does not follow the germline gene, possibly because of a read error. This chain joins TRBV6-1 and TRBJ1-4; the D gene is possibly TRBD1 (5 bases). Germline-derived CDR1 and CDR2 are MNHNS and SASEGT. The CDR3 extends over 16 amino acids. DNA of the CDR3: TGTGCCAGCAGTCAAGCGCCGGGACTAGAGGGTGAAAAACTGTTTTTT. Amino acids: CASSQAPGLEGEKLFF.

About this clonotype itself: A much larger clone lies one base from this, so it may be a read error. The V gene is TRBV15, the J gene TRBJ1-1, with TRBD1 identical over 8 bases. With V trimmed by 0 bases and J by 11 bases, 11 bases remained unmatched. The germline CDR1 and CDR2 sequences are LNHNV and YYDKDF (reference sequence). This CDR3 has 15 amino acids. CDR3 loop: CATSRDSDRALGAFF. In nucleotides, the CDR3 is TGTGCCACCAGCAGAGATTCGGACAGGGCCCTGGGGGCTTTCTTT.

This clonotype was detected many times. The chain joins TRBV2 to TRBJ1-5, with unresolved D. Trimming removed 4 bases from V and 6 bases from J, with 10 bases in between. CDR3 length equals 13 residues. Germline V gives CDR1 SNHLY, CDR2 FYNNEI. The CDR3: CASSARWAQPQHF. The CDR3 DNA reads TGTGCCAGCAGTGCTCGGTGGGCTCAGCCCCAGCATTTT.